Listed below are T cell receptor beta chains from one sample, sequenced in a study of CD8 T cells in ankylosing spondylitis. TCRdb recomputed calls from the 5' RACE reads with MiXCR, one row per CDR3 protein. The repertoire has 270,000 or so distinct CDR3 sequences, roughly 18% of them found once; the top ten carry around 32%. Sequences were obtained from blood, either unsorted or a sorted T cell fraction (not recorded which). The receptors were gathered from a male donor with ankylosing spondylitis or in good health (not recorded which). Both conserved end residues are part of each CDR3. A D gene is named only where the DNA matches it firmly. Clone size is stated in some rows and not others, as once, few, many or a class when expanded.

CDR3: CASSHTGVGETQYF
DNA: TGTGCCAGCAGCCACACAGGGGTGGGCGAGACCCAGTACTTC
D: TRBD1
size: few
J: TRBJ2-5
V: TRBV5-6

CDR3: CASSSGPHNEQFF
DNA: TGTGCCAGCAGTTCCGGGCCTCACAATGAGCAGTTCTTC
D: -
size: few
J: TRBJ2-1
V: TRBV7-2

CDR3: CATSDEDYNEQFF
DNA: TGTGCCACCAGTGATGAGGACTACAATGAGCAGTTCTTC
D: -
size: few
J: TRBJ2-1
V: TRBV24-1

CDR3: CAILDRGRADTQYF
DNA: TGTGCCATCTTGGACAGGGGGCGGGCAGATACGCAGTATTTT
D: TRBD1
size: many
J: TRBJ2-3
V: TRBV10-3

CDR3: CASSYLLGDYNEQFF
DNA: TGTGCCAGCAGTTACCTTTTAGGAGATTACAATGAGCAGTTCTTC
D: -
size: few
J: TRBJ2-1
V: TRBV6-5

CDR3: CASSLETSRNEQFF
DNA: TGTGCCAGCAGTTTAGAGACTAGCCGCAATGAGCAGTTCTTC
D: TRBD2
size: few
J: TRBJ2-1
V: TRBV28

CDR3: CASSSKPGQGRTSGTGELFF
DNA: TGTGCTAGCAGCTCGAAACCGGGACAGGGGAGGACTAGCGGCACCGGGGAGCTGTTTTTT
D: -
size: -
J: TRBJ2-2
V: TRBV7-7

CDR3: CSVGTVGPKEQYF
DNA: TGCAGCGTGGGGACAGTAGGTCCCAAAGAGCAGTACTTC
D: TRBD1
size: -
J: TRBJ2-7
V: TRBV29-1

CDR3: CATSRELQGRLAGVIFPYEQYF
DNA: TGTGCCACCAGCAGAGAGCTTCAGGGGCGACTAGCGGGAGTAATTTTCCCCTACGAGCAGTACTTC
D: TRBD2
size: few
J: TRBJ2-7
V: TRBV15

CDR3: CSVVGLAGKEFF
DNA: TGCAGCGTTGTGGGACTAGCGGGAAAAGAGTTCTTC
D: TRBD2
size: few
J: TRBJ2-1
V: TRBV29-1

CDR3: CASSLMGAGTEAFF
DNA: TGTGCCAGCAGCTTAATGGGGGCCGGGACTGAAGCTTTCTTT
D: -
size: -
J: TRBJ1-1
V: TRBV7-3

CDR3: CASSGLAGEYNEQFF
DNA: TGTGCCAGCAGCGGACTAGCGGGAGAATACAATGAGCAGTTCTTC
D: TRBD2
size: few
J: TRBJ2-1
V: TRBV9

CDR3: CASSSLPRRYEQYF
DNA: TGTGCCAGCAGCTCACTCCCCAGGAGATACGAGCAGTACTTC
D: -
size: -
J: TRBJ2-7
V: TRBV7-2

CDR3: CASSLLYLEETQYF
DNA: TGTGCCAGCAGCTTACTCTACCTAGAAGAGACCCAGTACTTC
D: -
size: few
J: TRBJ2-5
V: TRBV7-8

CDR3: CASSGGGNTEAFF
DNA: TGTGCCAGCAGCGGGGGAGGGAACACTGAAGCTTTCTTT
D: -
size: many
J: TRBJ1-1
V: TRBV9

CDR3: CASSPRTGLEQYF
DNA: TGTGCCAGCAGCCCAAGGACAGGGCTCGAGCAGTACTTC
D: TRBD1
size: -
J: TRBJ2-7
V: TRBV7-8

CDR3: CASSGGPTEQYF
DNA: TGTGCCAGCAGCGGGGGACCAACCGAGCAGTACTTC
D: -
size: few
J: TRBJ2-7
V: TRBV27

CDR3: CASSQGYARETQYF
DNA: TGTGCCAGCAGCCAGGGGTACGCCCGGGAGACCCAGTACTTC
D: -
size: -
J: TRBJ2-5
V: TRBV9

CDR3: CVSSQFPDQPQHF
DNA: TGCGTCAGCAGCCAATTTCCCGATCAGCCCCAGCATTTT
D: -
size: -
J: TRBJ1-5
V: TRBV4-1

CDR3: CASSPPGTPNYGYTF
DNA: TGTGCCAGCAGTCCCCCCGGGACACCAAACTATGGCTACACCTTC
D: -
size: -
J: TRBJ1-2
V: TRBV27

CDR3: CASSHFPNEQFF
DNA: TGTGCCAGCAGTCATTTCCCCAATGAGCAGTTCTTC
D: -
size: -
J: TRBJ2-1
V: TRBV28

CDR3: CASSRQTYSNQPQHF
DNA: TGCGCCAGCAGCCGACAGACGTATAGCAATCAGCCCCAGCATTTT
D: -
size: few
J: TRBJ1-5
V: TRBV4-1

CDR3: CASADGLAGFYEQYF
DNA: TGTGCCAGCGCGGACGGACTAGCGGGATTCTACGAGCAGTACTTC
D: TRBD2
size: few
J: TRBJ2-7
V: TRBV12-3/TRBV12-4

CDR3: CASSQYGQELNTEAFF
DNA: TGTGCCAGCAGCCAATACGGACAGGAATTGAACACTGAAGCTTTCTTT
D: TRBD1
size: many
J: TRBJ1-1
V: TRBV4-2

CDR3: CASSLVGVHEQYF
DNA: TGTGCCAGCAGCTTAGTGGGGGTCCACGAGCAGTACTTC
D: -
size: few
J: TRBJ2-7
V: TRBV11-2

CDR3: CASSSGTGLPEQYF
DNA: TGTGCCAGCAGTTCCGGGACAGGTCTGCCAGAGCAGTACTTC
D: TRBD1
size: few
J: TRBJ2-7
V: TRBV12-3/TRBV12-4

CDR3: CASSQGSGSTYEQYF
DNA: TGCGCCAGCAGCCAAGGTAGCGGGAGTACCTACGAGCAGTACTTC
D: TRBD2
size: few
J: TRBJ2-7
V: TRBV4-1

CDR3: CASSQDRLAGGHQETQYF
DNA: TGCGCCAGCAGCCAAGATAGGCTAGCGGGAGGGCACCAAGAGACCCAGTACTTC
D: TRBD2
size: few
J: TRBJ2-5
V: TRBV4-1

CDR3: CASSQEELLAGGSYNEQFF
DNA: TGTGCCAGCAGCCAAGAAGAGTTGCTAGCGGGAGGGTCCTACAATGAGCAGTTCTTC
D: TRBD2
size: -
J: TRBJ2-1
V: TRBV3-1

CDR3: CASSFSPVEQFF
DNA: TGTGCCAGCAGCTTTTCTCCGGTGGAGCAGTTCTTC
D: -
size: -
J: TRBJ2-1
V: TRBV11-2

CDR3: CSVEGASPGTDTQYF
DNA: TGCAGCGTTGAAGGGGCCAGCCCAGGCACAGATACGCAGTATTTT
D: -
size: -
J: TRBJ2-3
V: TRBV29-1

CDR3: CASSALEDSGSTDTQYF
DNA: TGTGCCAGCAGCGCATTAGAAGATAGCGGGAGCACAGATACGCAGTATTTT
D: TRBD2
size: -
J: TRBJ2-3
V: TRBV7-9

CDR3: CSVEDKSSYNEQFF
DNA: TGCAGCGTTGAAGATAAGAGCTCCTACAATGAGCAGTTCTTC
D: -
size: few
J: TRBJ2-1
V: TRBV29-1

CDR3: CASSQEEGPYEQYF
DNA: TGTGCCAGCAGCCAAGAGGAGGGACCCTACGAGCAGTACTTC
D: -
size: -
J: TRBJ2-7
V: TRBV4-2

CDR3: CSAPVGDGTGELFF
DNA: TGCAGCGCCCCGGTGGGGGACGGCACCGGGGAGCTGTTTTTT
D: -
size: few
J: TRBJ2-2
V: TRBV29-1

CDR3: CASSGGSENEQFF
DNA: TGTGCCAGCTCGGGAGGGTCGGAAAATGAGCAGTTCTTC
D: TRBD2
size: -
J: TRBJ2-1
V: TRBV18

CDR3: CSVEDGRQGSNYGYTF
DNA: TGCAGCGTTGAAGATGGGAGACAGGGAAGTAACTATGGCTACACCTTC
D: TRBD1
size: few
J: TRBJ1-2
V: TRBV29-1

CDR3: CASTVSGYLTDTQYF
DNA: TGTGCCAGCACCGTTAGCGGATATCTCACAGATACGCAGTATTTT
D: -
size: -
J: TRBJ2-3
V: TRBV7-6

CDR3: CASSLDQTNRFDEQFF
DNA: TGTGCCAGCAGTTTAGACCAGACAAATCGGTTCGATGAGCAGTTCTTC
D: -
size: few
J: TRBJ2-1
V: TRBV28

CDR3: CASSSLGGPSYEQYF
DNA: TGTGCCAGCAGCTCGCTGGGCGGTCCCTCGTACGAGCAGTACTTC
D: -
size: -
J: TRBJ2-7
V: TRBV7-6

CDR3: CASSLPVPSSYNEQFF
DNA: TGTGCCAGCAGTCTCCCGGTCCCGAGCTCCTACAATGAGCAGTTCTTC
D: -
size: -
J: TRBJ2-1
V: TRBV27

CDR3: CRLGAEAFF
DNA: TGCAGGCTGGGGGCTGAAGCTTTCTTT
D: -
size: few
J: TRBJ1-1
V: TRBV20-1

CDR3: CASSQEAQLNTEAFF
DNA: TGCGCCAGCAGCCAAGAAGCACAGTTGAACACTGAAGCTTTCTTT
D: -
size: many
J: TRBJ1-1
V: TRBV4-1

CDR3: CASSTDALTYEQYF
DNA: TGTGCCAGCAGTACCGACGCACTAACCTACGAGCAGTACTTC
D: -
size: few
J: TRBJ2-7
V: TRBV12-3/TRBV12-4

CDR3: CASSVERDTDTQYF
DNA: TGCGCCAGCAGCGTTGAGCGGGACACAGATACGCAGTATTTT
D: TRBD2
size: -
J: TRBJ2-3
V: TRBV5-1

CDR3: CASSEPGTRFTDTQYF
DNA: TGTGCCAGCAGTGAACCTGGGACTAGGTTCACAGATACGCAGTATTTT
D: TRBD2
size: -
J: TRBJ2-3
V: TRBV25-1

CDR3: CASSLFHERLDQPQHF
DNA: TGTGCCAGCAGCTTATTTCATGAGCGACTCGATCAGCCCCAGCATTTT
D: -
size: few
J: TRBJ1-5
V: TRBV7-2

CDR3: CASSFKGGDGYTF
DNA: TGTGCCAGCAGCTTCAAAGGGGGCGATGGCTACACCTTC
D: TRBD1
size: -
J: TRBJ1-2
V: TRBV7-9

CDR3: CATSELAGDHNEQFF
DNA: TGTGCCACCAGTGAGCTAGCGGGAGACCACAATGAGCAGTTCTTC
D: TRBD2
size: -
J: TRBJ2-1
V: TRBV24-1

CDR3: CASSLFNEQYF
DNA: TGTGCCAGCAGCTTATTCAACGAGCAGTACTTC
D: -
size: few
J: TRBJ2-7
V: TRBV11-2

CDR3: CASSGTGAYEQYF
DNA: TGTGCCAGCAGCGGGACGGGAGCCTACGAGCAGTACTTC
D: -
size: once
J: TRBJ2-7
V: TRBV7-9

CDR3: CASSPGHLSYEQYF
DNA: TGCGCCAGCAGCCCGGGACATCTCTCCTACGAGCAGTACTTC
D: -
size: many
J: TRBJ2-7
V: TRBV5-1

CDR3: CASSQATSGYMNTEAFF
DNA: TGCGCCAGCAGCCAAGCTACTTCTGGATACATGAACACTGAAGCTTTCTTT
D: -
size: many
J: TRBJ1-1
V: TRBV4-1

CDR3: CASRPTSSPVYNEQFF
DNA: TGTGCCAGCAGACCAACCTCTAGCCCTGTCTACAATGAGCAGTTCTTC
D: -
size: few
J: TRBJ2-1
V: TRBV27

CDR3: CASSARQNGYTF
DNA: TGTGCCAGCAGCGCAAGACAGAATGGCTACACCTTC
D: -
size: few
J: TRBJ1-2
V: TRBV9

CDR3: CASSLEAAEAFF
DNA: TGTGCCAGCAGCTTGGAGGCAGCTGAAGCTTTCTTT
D: -
size: -
J: TRBJ1-1
V: TRBV5-8

CDR3: CASSPLGRAGFYNEQFF
DNA: TGTGCCAGCAGTCCCCTGGGGAGGGCGGGCTTTTACAATGAGCAGTTCTTC
D: TRBD2
size: few
J: TRBJ2-1
V: TRBV12-3/TRBV12-4

CDR3: CASSQWAGGNTIYF
DNA: TGTGCCAGCAGCCAATGGGCAGGTGGAAACACCATATATTTT
D: -
size: -
J: TRBJ1-3
V: TRBV4-2

CDR3: CASRMDGANVLTF
DNA: TGCGCCAGCAGGATGGATGGGGCCAACGTCCTGACTTTC
D: -
size: -
J: TRBJ2-6
V: TRBV5-1